This TCR beta chain was captured in a study of blood T cell repertoires in COVID-19. Study-level information: Acute and convalescent COVID-19 samples came from the United States, Italy and Spain. PBMCs, B-cell-depleted T cells, or T cells were the source of the cDNA or gDNA that made up the material.

Seattle participants joined during active infection and were tracked over time. This CDR3 has 11 residues. The germline V gene encodes CDR1 SQVTM and CDR2 ANQGSEA. Authors' analysis steps: Estimation of nucleated cell counts relied on the amplification of reference gene primers. Measured with immunoSEQ multiplex PCR; TCRdb has only the in-frame clones, and not every one. The DNA gave D and trimming, while V, J and clone size come from that table. The table includes about 250,000 clones, around 82% detected once. Sample: peripheral blood. This clonotype was sampled from a human donor with COVID-19, enrolled during active disease. The donor label of this sample is uncertain. V gene TRBV29-1 combines with J gene TRBJ1-3, with no clear D. The closer fit of TRBJ2-2 to the DNA end suggests the J call may be wrong. The CDR3 region has the DNA TGCAGCGTTAAAAACACCGGGGAGCTGTTTTTT. It is translated as CSVKNTGELFF.